This entry lists 15 T cell receptor beta chains sequenced from one sample in a study of OX40 agonist ivuxolimab in advanced cancers. The method was the immunoSEQ multiplex PCR assay. Held by TCRdb, this immuneACCESS table contains in-frame sequences only and omits some clones. Under half of the omission traces to an unresolved V gene where checked; the cause of the rest is unknown. For this sample there are under 65,000 clones; 85% to 95% appear just once. Around 9.3% of the sample comes from the top ten. The material was CD4+ or CD8+ T cells sorted from blood, obtained in a trial of the OX40 agonist ivuxolimab. These receptors originate from an adult with an advanced solid tumor such as melanoma, head and neck, liver or kidney cancer.

This chain connects TRBV7-9 to TRBJ2-3, with no clear D. The CDR3 is 14 residues long. CDR1 is SEHNR and CDR2 is FQNEAQ in the germline V gene (reference sequence). Between the trimmed V and J ends, which lost 5 bases and 0 bases, there was a span of 9 bases. CDR3: CASSRPGSTDTQYF. The CDR3 coding sequence is TGTGCCAGCAGCCGCCCGGGTAGCACAGATACGCAGTATTTT. The whole variable domain, remainder taken from reference TRBV7-9 and TRBJ2-3, is DTGVSQNPRHKITKRGQNVTFRCDPISEHNRLYWYRQTLGQGPEFLTYFQNEAQLEKSRLLSDRFSAERPKGSFSTLEIQRTEQGDSAMYLCASSRPGSTDTQYFGPGTRLTVL.

This clone showed up just a few times. In DNA, the CDR3 is TGTGCCAGCCTCGGGGGTGGCGAGCAGTACTTC. Its translation: CASLGGGEQYF. J is TRBJ2-7 and V is TRBV11-2, with TRBD2 as a possible D gene (6 bases). The germline V gene has CDR1 SGHAT and CDR2 FQNNGV. Trimming took 8 bases from V and 6 from J, leaving 11 bases between them. CDR3 length: 11 amino acids. Full variable domain (missing parts from reference TRBV11-2 and TRBJ2-7): EAGVAQSPRYKIIEKRQSVAFWCNPISGHATLYWYQQILGQGPKLLIQFQNNGVVDDSQLPKDRFSAERLKGVDSTLKIQPAKLEDSAVYLCASLGGGEQYFGPGTRLTVT.

The chain combines TRBV6-5 with TRBJ1-1, with D maybe TRBD1 (5 bases). Trimming shortened V by 6 bases and J by 5 bases, and 13 bases separated the two germline ends. Germline CDR1 reads MNHEY; CDR2 reads SVGAGI. This CDR3 has 13 residues. The CDR3 region has the DNA TGTGCCAGCAGCCTTTCCGGGGGGACTGAAGCTTTCTTT. It is translated as CASSLSGGTEAFF.

The rearrangement joins TRBV7-9 to TRBJ2-7; no reliable D call. The CDR3 has 14 residues. Trimming removed 1 base from V and 3 bases from J, with 10 bases in between. Germline V gene sequence: CDR1 SEHNR, CDR2 FQNEAQ (reference sequence). This CDR3 is CASSLDPDYYEQYF. The CDR3 nucleotides are TGTGCCAGCAGCTTAGATCCTGATTACTACGAGCAGTACTTC.

The chain links TRBV27 to TRBJ1-1; D gene unclear. The length of the CDR3 is 14 residues. CDR1 is MNHEY, CDR2 SMNVEV, per germline (reference sequence). V shed 8 bases and J shed 1 base, with 14 bases lying between them. The CDR3 coding sequence is TGTGCCAGCTCTTATACCCCCGGGAACACTGAAGCTTTCTTT. Translation: CASSYTPGNTEAFF.

This clone came up once. The V gene is TRBV14, the J gene TRBJ2-5, with 7 bases that match TRBD2. The CDR3 consists of 15 residues. Trimming at V came to 4 bases and at J to 5 bases, leaving 10 bases not matched to a gene. Germline loops: CDR1 SGHDN, CDR2 FVKESK. Here the CDR3 DNA reads TGTGCCAGCAGCCGGGGAGGGTTGGGTCTGGAGACCCAGTACTTC. Translated, it gives CASSRGGLGLETQYF.

The rearrangement joins TRBV27 to TRBJ2-1, with 9 bases fitting TRBD1. CDR1 is MNHEY and CDR2 is SMNVEV in the germline V gene (reference sequence). The CDR3 consists of 18 residues. With 4 bases clipped from V and 4 bases from J, the junction kept 14 bases outside the gene matches. The CDR3 here is CASSSAGQGLPRYNEQFF. The CDR3 coding sequence is TGTGCCAGCAGTTCGGCGGGACAGGGCTTACCGCGGTACAATGAGCAGTTCTTC.

The rearrangement uses TRBV15 and TRBJ1-3; D not certain. The CDR3 runs 14 residues. Trimming removed 1 base from V and 7 bases from J, with 11 bases in between. CDR1 is LNHNV, CDR2 YYDKDF, per germline (reference sequence). CDR3: CATSRVRAPNTIYF. The CDR3 DNA follows: TGTGCCACCAGCAGAGTTAGGGCTCCCAACACCATATATTTT.

This sequence joins TRBV2 and TRBJ1-1; D is undetermined. CDR1 and CDR2 (germline): SNHLY, FYNNEI. V shed 10 bases and J shed 0 bases, with 6 bases lying between them. CDR3 size: 11 residues. In nucleotides, the CDR3 is TGTGCCATCTCAGTGAACACTGAAGCTTTCTTT. This gives the protein CAISVNTEAFF.

The genes are TRBV7-9 and TRBJ1-2; TRBD1 might be the D (5 bases). Per germline, CDR1 SEHNR and CDR2 FQNEAQ (reference sequence). Trimming stripped 1 base from V and 4 bases from J, with 13 bases between. The CDR3 spans 15 residues. The CDR3 loop reads CASSLVGRATYGYTF. For the CDR3, the DNA is TGTGCCAGCAGCTTAGTTGGCAGGGCCACCTATGGCTACACCTTC. The full variable domain, with the rest looked up from reference TRBV7-9 and TRBJ1-2, is DTGVSQNPRHKITKRGQNVTFRCDPISEHNRLYWYRQTLGQGPEFLTYFQNEAQLEKSRLLSDRFSAERPKGSFSTLEIQRTEQGDSAMYLCASSLVGRATYGYTFGSGTRLTVV.

About this clone itself: Other DNA sequences of this sample code for an identical CDR3. This chain's CDR3 is CASSWRQGNEQYF. The CDR3 DNA is TGTGCCAGCAGTTGGAGACAGGGCAACGAGCAGTACTTC. The genes are TRBV6-6 and TRBJ2-7, with 7 bases that match TRBD1. The CDR3 is made up of 13 amino acids. V lost 4 bases to trimming and J lost 5 bases; unmatched junction nucleotides: 5. Germline CDR1 is MNHNY and CDR2 is SVGAGI (reference sequence).

The V gene is TRBV5-1, the J gene TRBJ2-2; D possibly corresponds to TRBD2 (5 bases). Deletions cut 3 bases from V and 0 bases from J, with 15 bases between. Per germline, CDR1 SGHRS and CDR2 YFSETQ. The CDR3 runs 17 residues. The CDR3 loop reads CASSWTPEGSNTGELFF. In DNA, the CDR3 is TGCGCCAGCAGCTGGACGCCCGAGGGTTCGAACACCGGGGAGCTGTTTTTT.

This clone was seen a single time. The chain combines TRBV9 with TRBJ2-7; D could derive from TRBD1 or TRBD2 (5 bases each). The CDR3 is 12 amino acids. Germline loops: CDR1 SGDLS, CDR2 YYNGEE. The V and J ends lost 5 bases and 6 bases respectively, with 12 bases between them. The CDR3 bases are TGTGCCAGCAGTGGAGGTAGGGGCGAGCAGTACTTC. Translating it yields CASSGGRGEQYF.

This rearrangement joins TRBV19 to TRBJ2-1, with D hard to call. V was cut by 3 bases and J by 0 bases, with 12 bases left in between. The germline CDR1 and CDR2 sequences are LNHDA and SQIVND (reference sequence). The CDR3 totals 16 residues. The chain's CDR3 is CASSILGLSSYNEQFF. The CDR3 DNA reads TGTGCCAGTAGTATTCTCGGCTTGAGCTCCTACAATGAGCAGTTCTTC. Combining the CDR3 with reference TRBV19 and TRBJ2-1 gives the whole variable domain DGGITQSPKYLFRKEGQNVTLSCEQNLNHDAMYWYRQDPGQGLRLIYYSQIVNDFQKGDIAEGYSVSREKKESFPLTVTSAQKNPTAFYLCASSILGLSSYNEQFFGPGTRLTVL.

The rearrangement links TRBV6-5 to TRBJ2-7; D may be TRBD1 (6 bases). The CDR3 totals 15 residues. Trimming stripped 2 bases from V and 2 bases from J, with 13 bases between. Germline CDR1 reads MNHEY; CDR2 reads SVGAGI. The CDR3 loop reads CASSYTGQGTYEQYF. In DNA, the CDR3 is TGTGCCAGCAGTTACACGGGACAAGGAACCTACGAGCAGTACTTC.